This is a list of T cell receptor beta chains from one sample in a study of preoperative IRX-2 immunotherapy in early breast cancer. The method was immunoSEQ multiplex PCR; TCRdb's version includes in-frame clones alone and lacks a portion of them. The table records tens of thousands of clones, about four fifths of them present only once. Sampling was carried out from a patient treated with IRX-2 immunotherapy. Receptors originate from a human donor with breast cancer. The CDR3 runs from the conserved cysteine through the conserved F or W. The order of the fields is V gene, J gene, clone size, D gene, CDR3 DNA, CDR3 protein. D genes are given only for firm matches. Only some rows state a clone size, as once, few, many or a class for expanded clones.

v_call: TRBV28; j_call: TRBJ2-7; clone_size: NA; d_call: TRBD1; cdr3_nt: TGTGCCAGCAGCAGCGGACAGGGTGCCTACGAGCAGTACTTC; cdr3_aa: CASSSGQGAYEQYF
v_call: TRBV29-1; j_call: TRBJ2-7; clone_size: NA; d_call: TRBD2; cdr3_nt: TGCAGCGTCCGGACTAGCGGGGCCTACGAGCAGTACTTC; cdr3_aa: CSVRTSGAYEQYF
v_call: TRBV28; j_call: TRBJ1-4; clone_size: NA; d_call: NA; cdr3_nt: TGTGCCAGCAGCCCGCCGGCATGGGGTAATGAAAAACTGTTTTTT; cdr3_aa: CASSPPAWGNEKLFF
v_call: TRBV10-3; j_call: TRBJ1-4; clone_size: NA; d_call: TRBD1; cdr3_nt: TGTGCCATCAGTGAGTCGATAAGGGGACAGGGATTTGAAAAACTGTTTTTT; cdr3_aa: CAISESIRGQGFEKLFF
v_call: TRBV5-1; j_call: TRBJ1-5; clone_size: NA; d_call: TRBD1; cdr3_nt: TGCGCCAGCAGCCCCGGGACAGGGTGGACTCAGCCCCAGCATTTT; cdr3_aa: CASSPGTGWTQPQHF
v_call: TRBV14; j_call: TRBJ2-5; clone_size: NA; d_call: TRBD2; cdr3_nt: TGTGCCAGCAGCCAACGACGGGGGGTTACGGAGACCCAGTACTTC; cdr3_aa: CASSQRRGVTETQYF
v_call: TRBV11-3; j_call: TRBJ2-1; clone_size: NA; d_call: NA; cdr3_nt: TGTGCCAGCAGCTTACAACGGAGACAGTTTGAGCAGTTCTTC; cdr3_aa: CASSLQRRQFEQFF
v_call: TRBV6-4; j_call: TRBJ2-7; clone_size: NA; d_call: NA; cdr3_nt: TGTGCCAGCAGTTACCGGGGGGCCTACGAGCAATACTTC; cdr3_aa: CASSYRGAYEQYF
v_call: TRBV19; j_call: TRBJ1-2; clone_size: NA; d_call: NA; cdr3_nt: TGTGCCACCCGGGACACCTCACTTCGTCCTAACTATGGCTACACCTTC; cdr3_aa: CATRDTSLRPNYGYTF
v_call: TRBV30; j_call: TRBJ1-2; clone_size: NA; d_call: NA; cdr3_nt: TGTGCCTGGAGTTTAGGGACCTTTAACTATGGCTACACCTTC; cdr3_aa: CAWSLGTFNYGYTF
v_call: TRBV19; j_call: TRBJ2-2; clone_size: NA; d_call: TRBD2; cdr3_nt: TGTGCCAGTACCGCCGGGACTAGCGGGAGAGCCGGGGAGCTGTTTTTT; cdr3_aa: CASTAGTSGRAGELFF
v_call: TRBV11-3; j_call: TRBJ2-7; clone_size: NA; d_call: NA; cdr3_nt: TGTGCCAGCAGCGCCCACCGGGACCACTACGAGCAGTACTTC; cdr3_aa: CASSAHRDHYEQYF
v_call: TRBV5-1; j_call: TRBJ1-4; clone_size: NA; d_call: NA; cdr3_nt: TGCGCCAGCAGCCCACAGGGTTTTAATGAAAAACTGTTTTTT; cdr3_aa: CASSPQGFNEKLFF
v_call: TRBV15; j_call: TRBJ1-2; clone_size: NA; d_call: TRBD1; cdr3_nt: TGTGCCACCAGCAGAGATCGGACAGGGTCTGACTATGGCTACACCTTC; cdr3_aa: CATSRDRTGSDYGYTF
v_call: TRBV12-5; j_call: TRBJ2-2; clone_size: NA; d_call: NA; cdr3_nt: TGTGCTAGTGGTTTGGGGCAGGGCTCCACCGGGGAGCTGTTTTTT; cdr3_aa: CASGLGQGSTGELFF
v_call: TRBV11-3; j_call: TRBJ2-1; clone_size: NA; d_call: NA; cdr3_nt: TGTGCCAGCACCCCGAGAAGCGGATACCATAATTACAATGAGCAGTTCTTC; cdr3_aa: CASTPRSGYHNYNEQFF
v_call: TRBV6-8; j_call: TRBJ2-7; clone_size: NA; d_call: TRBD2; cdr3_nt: TGTGCCAGCAGTTTTCAGGCTAGCGGGATTTACGAGCAGTACTTC; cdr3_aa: CASSFQASGIYEQYF
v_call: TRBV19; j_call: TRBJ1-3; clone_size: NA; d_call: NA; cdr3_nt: TGTGCCAGTAGTATAAACAGGAACTCTGGAAACACCATATATTTT; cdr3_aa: CASSINRNSGNTIYF
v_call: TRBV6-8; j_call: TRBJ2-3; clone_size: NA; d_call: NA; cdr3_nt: TGTGCCAGCACGCGCCAGTACACAGATACGCAGTATTTT; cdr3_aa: CASTRQYTDTQYF
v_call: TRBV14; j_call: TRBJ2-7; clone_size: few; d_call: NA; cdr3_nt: TGTGCCAGCAGCCAACACAGGAACTCCTACGAGCAGTACTTC; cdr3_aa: CASSQHRNSYEQYF
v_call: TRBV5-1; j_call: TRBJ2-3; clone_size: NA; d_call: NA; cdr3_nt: TGCGCCAGCAGCGGTGGAGGGGCCACAGATACGCAGTATTTT; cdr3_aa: CASSGGGATDTQYF
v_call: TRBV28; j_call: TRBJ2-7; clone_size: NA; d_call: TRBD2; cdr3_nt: TGTGCCAGCAGTTTTGGCGGGAGGGCCGGCGACGAGCAGTACTTC; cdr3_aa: CASSFGGRAGDEQYF
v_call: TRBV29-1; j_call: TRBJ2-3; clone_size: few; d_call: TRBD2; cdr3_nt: TGCAGCGTACCGTCGCGCGGGGGGCCAGATACGCAGTATTTT; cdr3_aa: CSVPSRGGPDTQYF
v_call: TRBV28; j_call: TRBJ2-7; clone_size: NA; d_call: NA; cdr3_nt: TGTGCCAGCAGTCCCCGGACGACTTCGGGAGAGCAGTACTTC; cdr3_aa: CASSPRTTSGEQYF
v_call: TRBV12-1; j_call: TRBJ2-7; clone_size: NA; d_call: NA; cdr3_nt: TGTGCCAGCAGCTTGGGGGCCCGAGTTTATGGGCAGTACTTC; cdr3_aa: CASSLGARVYGQYF
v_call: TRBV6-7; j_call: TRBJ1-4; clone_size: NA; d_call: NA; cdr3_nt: TGTGCCAGCAGTCTCACAGGGGAAAAACTGTTTTTT; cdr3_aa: CASSLTGEKLFF
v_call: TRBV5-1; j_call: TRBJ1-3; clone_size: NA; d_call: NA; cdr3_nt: TGCGCCAGCAGCTTGGCGAACTCTGGAAACACCATATATTTT; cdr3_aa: CASSLANSGNTIYF
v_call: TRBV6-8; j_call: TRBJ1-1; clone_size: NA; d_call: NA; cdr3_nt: TGTGCCAGCAGTTATCAAGAGGCTGAAGCTTTCTTT; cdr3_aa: CASSYQEAEAFF
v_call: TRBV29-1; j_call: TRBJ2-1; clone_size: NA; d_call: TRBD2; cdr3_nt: TGCAGCGTTGAAGTATATCCGAGGATAGCGGGAATTATTCTCTATGAGCAGTTCTTC; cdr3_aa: CSVEVYPRIAGIILYEQFF
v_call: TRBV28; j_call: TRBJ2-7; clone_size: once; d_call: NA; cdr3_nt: TGTGCCAGCAGTTTATCAGGGTTCGAGCAGTACTTC; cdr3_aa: CASSLSGFEQYF
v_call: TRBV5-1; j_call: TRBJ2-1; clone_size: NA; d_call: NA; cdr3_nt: TGCGCCAGCAGCTTGGGGGGGACCAACAATGAGCAGTTCTTC; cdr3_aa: CASSLGGTNNEQFF
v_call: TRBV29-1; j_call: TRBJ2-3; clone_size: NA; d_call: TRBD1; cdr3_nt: TGCAGCGTCCCGGACAGGCAGATCCGAGATACGCAGTATTTT; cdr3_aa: CSVPDRQIRDTQYF
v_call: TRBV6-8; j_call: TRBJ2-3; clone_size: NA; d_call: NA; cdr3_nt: TGTGCCAGCAGTTTGCCGGCCCGAACGGGTACGCAGTATTTT; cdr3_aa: CASSLPARTGTQYF
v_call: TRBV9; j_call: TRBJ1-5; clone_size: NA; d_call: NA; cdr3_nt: TGTGCCAGCAAGTTCGGCAATCAGCCCCAGCATTTT; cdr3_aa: CASKFGNQPQHF
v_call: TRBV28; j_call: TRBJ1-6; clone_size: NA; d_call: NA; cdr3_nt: TGTGCCAGCAGTTTTCCGGGACACAATTCACCCCTCCACTTT; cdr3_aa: CASSFPGHNSPLHF
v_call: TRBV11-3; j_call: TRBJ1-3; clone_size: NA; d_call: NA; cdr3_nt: TGTGCCAGCAGCTTAGGGGTCTACTCTGGAAACACCATATATTTT; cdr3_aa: CASSLGVYSGNTIYF
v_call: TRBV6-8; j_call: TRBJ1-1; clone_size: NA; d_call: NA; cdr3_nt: TGTGCCAGCAGAAAAGGGGCCCCAAGGACTGAAGCTTTCTTT; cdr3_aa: CASRKGAPRTEAFF
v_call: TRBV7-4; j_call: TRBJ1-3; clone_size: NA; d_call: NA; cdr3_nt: TGTGCCAGCAAGGGGAGGCGTGGAAACACCATATATTTT; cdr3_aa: CASKGRRGNTIYF
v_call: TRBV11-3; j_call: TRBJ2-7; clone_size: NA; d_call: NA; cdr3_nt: TGTGCCAGCAGCTTATTCTCAGGCACTTACGAGCAGTACTTC; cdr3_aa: CASSLFSGTYEQYF
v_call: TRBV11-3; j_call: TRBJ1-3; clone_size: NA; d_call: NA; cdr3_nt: TGTGCCAGCAGCTCGCTTCAGGGGCCTGGAAACACCATATATTTT; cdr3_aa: CASSSLQGPGNTIYF
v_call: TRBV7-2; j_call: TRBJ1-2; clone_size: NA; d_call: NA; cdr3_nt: TGTGCCAGCAGCCACCCGGGGGGCTATGGCTACACCTTC; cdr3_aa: CASSHPGGYGYTF
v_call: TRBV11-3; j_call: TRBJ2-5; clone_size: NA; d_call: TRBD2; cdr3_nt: TGTGCCAGCAGCTTGACTAGCGGGAGGGCCTTGGAGATCCAGTACTTC; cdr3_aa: CASSLTSGRALEIQYF
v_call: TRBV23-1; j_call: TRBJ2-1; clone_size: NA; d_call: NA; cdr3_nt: TGCGCCAGCAGCCAGGTGGACTCGAACAATGAGCAGTTCTTC; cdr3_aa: CASSQVDSNNEQFF
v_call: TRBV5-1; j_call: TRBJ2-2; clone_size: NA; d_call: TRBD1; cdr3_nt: TGCGCCAGCAGCTTGTCCACTGACAGGGGGGCCGGGGAGCTGTTTTTT; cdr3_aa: CASSLSTDRGAGELFF
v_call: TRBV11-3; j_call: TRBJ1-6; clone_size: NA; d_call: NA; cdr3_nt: TGTGCCAGCAGCCACCCCCGGACACGTAATTCACCCCTCCACTTT; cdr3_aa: CASSHPRTRNSPLHF
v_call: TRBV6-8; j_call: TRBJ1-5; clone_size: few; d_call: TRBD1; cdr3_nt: TGTGCCAGTTCCAGCCGGGACAGCCAATATAGCAATCAGCCCCAGCATTTT; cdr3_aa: CASSSRDSQYSNQPQHF
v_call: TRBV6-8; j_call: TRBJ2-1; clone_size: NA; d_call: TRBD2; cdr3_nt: TGTGCCAGCAGTTACTCTGCGGGAGGGCCTAATGAGCAGTTCTTC; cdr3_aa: CASSYSAGGPNEQFF
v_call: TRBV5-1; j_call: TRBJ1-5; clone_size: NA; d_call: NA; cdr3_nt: TGCGCCAGCAGCTTGGGACCGGGTAATCAGCCCCAGCATTTT; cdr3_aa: CASSLGPGNQPQHF
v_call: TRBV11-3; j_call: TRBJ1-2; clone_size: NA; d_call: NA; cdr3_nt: TGTGCCAGCAGCAAGACCAGCCAGGGGCGAGGTGGCTACACCTTC; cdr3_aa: CASSKTSQGRGGYTF
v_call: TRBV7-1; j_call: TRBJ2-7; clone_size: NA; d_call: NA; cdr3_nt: TGTGCCAGCAGCTTAGTGACTAGAACCTACGAGCAGTACTTC; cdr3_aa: CASSLVTRTYEQYF
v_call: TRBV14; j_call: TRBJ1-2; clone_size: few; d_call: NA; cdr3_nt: TGTGCCAGCAGCCAAGAGACAAAAATCTGGGGACTTCACTATGGCTACACCTTC; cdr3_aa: CASSQETKIWGLHYGYTF
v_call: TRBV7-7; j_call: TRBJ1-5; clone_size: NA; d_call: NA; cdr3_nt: TGTGCCAGCAGCGCCCCTCAGGAGAGGGGGGAGCCCCAGCATTTT; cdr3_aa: CASSAPQERGEPQHF
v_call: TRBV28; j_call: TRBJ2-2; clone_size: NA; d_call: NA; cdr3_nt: TGTGCCAGCAGTGCACAGAACACCGGGGAGCTGTTTTTT; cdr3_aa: CASSAQNTGELFF
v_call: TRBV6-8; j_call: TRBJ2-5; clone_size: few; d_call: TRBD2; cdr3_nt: TGTGCCAGCAGTTACTCTAGGCTAGCGGGGGAAGAGACCCAGTACTTC; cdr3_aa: CASSYSRLAGEETQYF
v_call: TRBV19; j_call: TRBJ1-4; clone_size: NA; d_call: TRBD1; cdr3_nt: TGTGCCAGTAGGCTCACCGGGACAGTCGATGAAAAACTGTTTTTT; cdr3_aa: CASRLTGTVDEKLFF
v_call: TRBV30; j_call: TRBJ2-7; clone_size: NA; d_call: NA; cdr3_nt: TGTGCCTGGAGTAGGGCCAGGGGTCACGAGCAGTACTTC; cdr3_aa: CAWSRARGHEQYF
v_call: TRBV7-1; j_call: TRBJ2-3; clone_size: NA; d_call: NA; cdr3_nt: TGTGCCAGCAGCCCTCCCAACGCAGATACGCAGTATTTT; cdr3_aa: CASSPPNADTQYF
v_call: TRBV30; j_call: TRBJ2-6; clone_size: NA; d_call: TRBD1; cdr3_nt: TGTGCCTGGATAGGAACAGGGGGGAGCTCTGGGGCCAACGTCCTGACTTTC; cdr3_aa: CAWIGTGGSSGANVLTF
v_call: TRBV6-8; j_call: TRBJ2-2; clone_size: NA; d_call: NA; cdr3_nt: TGTGCCAGCAGTTACTCGGGCCGAAACACCGGGGAGCTGTTTTTT; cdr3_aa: CASSYSGRNTGELFF